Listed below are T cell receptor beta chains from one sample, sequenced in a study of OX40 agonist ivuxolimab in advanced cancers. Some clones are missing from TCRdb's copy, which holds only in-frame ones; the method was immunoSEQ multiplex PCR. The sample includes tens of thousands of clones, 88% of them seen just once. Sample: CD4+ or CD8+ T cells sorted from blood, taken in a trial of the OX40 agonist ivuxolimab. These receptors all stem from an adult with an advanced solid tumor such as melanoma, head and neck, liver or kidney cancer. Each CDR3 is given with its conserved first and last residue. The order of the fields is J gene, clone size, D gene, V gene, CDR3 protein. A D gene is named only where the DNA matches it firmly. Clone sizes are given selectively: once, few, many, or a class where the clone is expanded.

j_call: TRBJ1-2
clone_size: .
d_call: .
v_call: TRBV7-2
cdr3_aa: CASSRETSNYGYTF

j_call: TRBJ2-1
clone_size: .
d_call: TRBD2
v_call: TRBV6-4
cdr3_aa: CASRRSGSLYNEQFF

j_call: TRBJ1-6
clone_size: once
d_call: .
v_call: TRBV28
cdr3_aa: CASSPDISRKNSPLHF

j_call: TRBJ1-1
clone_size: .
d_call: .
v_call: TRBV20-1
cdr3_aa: CSADKGGEAFF

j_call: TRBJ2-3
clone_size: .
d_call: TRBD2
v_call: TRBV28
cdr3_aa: CASSQTSGRRNRPDTQYF

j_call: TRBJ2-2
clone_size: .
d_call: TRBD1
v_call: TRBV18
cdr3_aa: CASSPYRGRAGELFF

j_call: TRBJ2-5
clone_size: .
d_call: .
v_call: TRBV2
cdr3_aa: CASSETGATQETQYF

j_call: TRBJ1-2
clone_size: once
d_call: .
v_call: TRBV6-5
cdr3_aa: CASREGGNYGYTF

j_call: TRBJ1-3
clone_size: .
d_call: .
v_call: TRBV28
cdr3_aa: CASSLIGASGNTIYF

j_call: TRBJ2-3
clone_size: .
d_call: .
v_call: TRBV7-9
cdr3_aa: CASSPPGPRGTDTQYF

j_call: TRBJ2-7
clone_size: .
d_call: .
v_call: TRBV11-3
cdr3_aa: CASSLRVGVSGEQYF

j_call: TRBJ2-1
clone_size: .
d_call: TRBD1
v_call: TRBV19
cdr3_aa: CASSIRQGAYNEQFF

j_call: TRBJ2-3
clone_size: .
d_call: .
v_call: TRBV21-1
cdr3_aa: CASPSGLTDTQYF

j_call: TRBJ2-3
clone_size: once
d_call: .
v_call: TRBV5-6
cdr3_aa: CASSFLGSEGTDTQYF

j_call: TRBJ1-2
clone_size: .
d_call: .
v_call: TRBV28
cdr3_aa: CASSSSFDYTF

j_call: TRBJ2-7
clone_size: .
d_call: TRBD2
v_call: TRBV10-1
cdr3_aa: CASSESGSGSYEQYF

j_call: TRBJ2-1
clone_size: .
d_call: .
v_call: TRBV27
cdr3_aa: CVSSPLLTALDYNEQFF

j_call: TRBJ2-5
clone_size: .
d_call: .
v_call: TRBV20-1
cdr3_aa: CSARARETQYF

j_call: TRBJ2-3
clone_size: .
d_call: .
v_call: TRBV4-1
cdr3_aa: CASSQDQAGIGNTDTQYF

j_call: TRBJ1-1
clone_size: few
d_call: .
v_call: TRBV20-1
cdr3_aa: CSAAGGEAFF

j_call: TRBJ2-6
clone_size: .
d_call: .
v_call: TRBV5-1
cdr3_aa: CASSPRGPGANVLTF

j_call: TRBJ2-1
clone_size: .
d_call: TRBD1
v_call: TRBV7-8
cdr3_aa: CASSTGIRNEQFF

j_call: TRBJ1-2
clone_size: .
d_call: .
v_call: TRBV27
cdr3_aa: CASSWGGQTNYGYTF

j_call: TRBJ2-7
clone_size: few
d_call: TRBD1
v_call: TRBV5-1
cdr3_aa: CASSLGDRDYEQYF

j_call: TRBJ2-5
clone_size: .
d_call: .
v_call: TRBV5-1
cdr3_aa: CASSYTSSRETQYF

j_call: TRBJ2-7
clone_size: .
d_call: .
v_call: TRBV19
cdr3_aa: CASSMIYEQYF

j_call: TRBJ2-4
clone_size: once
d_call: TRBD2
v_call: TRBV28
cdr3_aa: CASSPPGGAKNIQYF

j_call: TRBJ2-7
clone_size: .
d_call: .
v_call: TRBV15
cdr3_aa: CATSRDRRDYEQYF

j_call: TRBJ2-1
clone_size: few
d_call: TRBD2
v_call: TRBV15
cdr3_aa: CATSRQAGADYNEQFF

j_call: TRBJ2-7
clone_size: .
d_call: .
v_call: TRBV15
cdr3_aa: CATSSLTAISYEQYF

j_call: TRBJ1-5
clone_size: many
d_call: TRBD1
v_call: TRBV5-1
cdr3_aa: CASSTGQGANQPQHF

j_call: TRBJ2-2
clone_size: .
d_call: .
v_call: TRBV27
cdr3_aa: CASHKSANTGELFF

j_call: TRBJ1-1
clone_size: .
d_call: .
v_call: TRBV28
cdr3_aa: CASSLSFVSFF

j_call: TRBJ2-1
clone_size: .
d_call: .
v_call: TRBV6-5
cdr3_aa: CASSYSPEWSYNEQFF

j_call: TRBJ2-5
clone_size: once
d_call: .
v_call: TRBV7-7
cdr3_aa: CASSLNRGQETQYF

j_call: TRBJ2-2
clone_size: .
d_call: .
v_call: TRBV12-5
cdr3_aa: CASGWISGSTGELFF

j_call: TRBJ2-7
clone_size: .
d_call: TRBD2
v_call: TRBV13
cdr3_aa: CASSLDQGGLTGEQYF

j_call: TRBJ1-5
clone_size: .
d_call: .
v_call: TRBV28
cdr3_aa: CASSLGQPQHF

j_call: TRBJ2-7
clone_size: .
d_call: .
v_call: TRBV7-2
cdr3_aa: CASSLRYGATYEQYF

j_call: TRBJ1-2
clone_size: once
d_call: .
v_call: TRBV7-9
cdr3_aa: CASSLEQRLYTF

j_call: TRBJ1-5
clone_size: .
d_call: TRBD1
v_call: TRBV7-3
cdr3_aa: CASSLQADRAYSNQPQHF

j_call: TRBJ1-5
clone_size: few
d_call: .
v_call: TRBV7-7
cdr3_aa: CASSLGPNQPQHF

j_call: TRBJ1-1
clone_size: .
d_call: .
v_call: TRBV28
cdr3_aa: CASSLRISEAFF

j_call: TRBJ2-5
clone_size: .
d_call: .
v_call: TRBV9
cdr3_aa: CASSGLGVQETQYF

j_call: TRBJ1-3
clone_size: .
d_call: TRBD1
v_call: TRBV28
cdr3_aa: CASGQVNFPGNTIYF

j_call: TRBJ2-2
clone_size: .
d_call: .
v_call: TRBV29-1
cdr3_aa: CSVGAQTNTGELFF

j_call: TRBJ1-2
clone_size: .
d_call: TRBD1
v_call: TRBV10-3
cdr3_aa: CAISATGSYGYTF

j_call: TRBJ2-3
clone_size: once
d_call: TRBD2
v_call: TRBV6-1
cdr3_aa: CASSEDRLARGYF

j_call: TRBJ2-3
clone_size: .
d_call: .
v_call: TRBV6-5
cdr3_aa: CASSFDSTEDTQYF

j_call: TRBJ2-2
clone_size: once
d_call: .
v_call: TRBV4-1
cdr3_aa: CASSQVDLGFLTGELFF

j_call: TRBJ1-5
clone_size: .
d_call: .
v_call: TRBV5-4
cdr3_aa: CASSRNTPPGPGRQPQHF

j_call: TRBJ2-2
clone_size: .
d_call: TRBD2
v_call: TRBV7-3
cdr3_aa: CASSLGLAGTGELFF

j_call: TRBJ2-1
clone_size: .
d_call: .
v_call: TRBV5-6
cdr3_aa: CASSSSPANEQFF

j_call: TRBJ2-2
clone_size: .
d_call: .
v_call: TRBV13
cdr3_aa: CASRGSGNTGELFF

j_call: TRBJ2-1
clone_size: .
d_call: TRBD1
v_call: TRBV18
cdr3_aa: CASSLIPGTGARDEQFF